This is a list of T cell receptor beta chains from one sample in a study of vaccination effects on CD4 cells after COVID-19. Their cognate antigens are unknown. Sequenced by immunoSEQ multiplex PCR; TCRdb stores in-frame clones only, minus some. The repertoire consists of more than 20,000 clones, with 69% occurring once and the leading ten covering around 20%. The sample consisted of CD4+ T cells from PBMCs cultured with SARS-CoV-2 spike peptides, taken before COVID-19 vaccination. These receptors originate from a human donor who had a prior SARS-CoV-2 infection. The CDR3 runs from the conserved cysteine through the conserved F or W. D genes are given only for firm matches. Size tells how often a clone was seen (once, few, many) or the class of an expanded clone, and some rows leave it out.

V,J,size,D,CDR3,DNA
TRBV5-8,TRBJ2-3,NA,NA,CASSLAWAGGTDTQYF,TGTGCCAGCAGCTTGGCCTGGGCCGGAGGCACAGATACGCAGTATTTT
TRBV18,TRBJ2-7,NA,NA,CASSPAGVEQYF,TGTGCCAGCTCACCAGCAGGGGTCGAGCAGTACTTC
TRBV9,TRBJ2-1,few,TRBD2,CASSPMGGTYNEQFF,TGTGCCAGCAGCCCAATGGGGGGGACCTACAATGAGCAGTTCTTC
TRBV3-1/TRBV3-2,TRBJ2-5,NA,NA,CASSPPGVKETQYF,TGTGCCAGCAGCCCCCCCGGGGTGAAAGAGACCCAGTACTTC
TRBV5-1,TRBJ2-3,NA,NA,CASSSGQQLLSTDTQYF,TGCGCCAGCAGCTCAGGACAGCAACTCTTGAGCACAGATACGCAGTATTTT
TRBV7-9,TRBJ2-7,NA,NA,CASSHAPDRYRQYF,TGTGCCAGCAGCCATGCCCCAGACAGGTACCGGCAGTACTTC
TRBV5-4,TRBJ2-2,NA,NA,CASSLGQDTGELFF,TGTGCCAGCAGCTTGGGACAGGACACCGGGGAGCTGTTTTTT
TRBV6-2/TRBV6-3,TRBJ2-7,NA,TRBD2,CASSYFAGGGYEQYF,TGTGCCAGCAGTTACTTTGCGGGAGGCGGCTACGAGCAGTACTTC
TRBV3-1/TRBV3-2,TRBJ1-1,NA,NA,CASTRGYTEAFF,TGTGCCAGCACCCGCGGATACACTGAAGCTTTCTTT
TRBV7-9,TRBJ2-4,NA,NA,CASSLGGGRNIQYF,TGTGCCAGCAGCTTAGGGGGTGGGAGAAACATTCAGTACTTC
TRBV2,TRBJ2-1,NA,NA,CASSPILRFHEQFF,TGTGCCAGCAGCCCCATTTTACGGTTCCATGAGCAGTTCTTC
TRBV5-4,TRBJ2-7,NA,TRBD2,CASSTSGRRSSYEQYF,TGTGCCAGCAGTACTAGCGGGAGGAGGTCGTCCTACGAGCAGTACTTC
TRBV10-2,TRBJ2-7,NA,NA,CASSDVSPRAPYEQYF,TGCGCCAGCAGTGATGTAAGTCCTCGGGCCCCCTACGAGCAGTACTTC
TRBV27,TRBJ2-1,NA,TRBD1,CASSLKSVPTGTVYNEQFF,TGTGCCAGCAGTTTAAAATCCGTCCCTACCGGGACAGTCTACAATGAGCAGTTCTTC
TRBV20-1,TRBJ2-7,once,TRBD2,CSASVLEIAGGHEQYF,TGCAGTGCTAGTGTATTGGAGATAGCGGGGGGCCACGAGCAGTACTTC
TRBV3-1/TRBV3-2,TRBJ2-7,NA,TRBD1,CASRRQGSYEQYF,TGTGCCAGCAGAAGACAGGGATCCTACGAGCAGTACTTC
TRBV4-3,TRBJ1-2,few,NA,CASSQDHNYGYTF,TGCGCCAGCAGCCAAGATCACAACTATGGCTACACCTTC
TRBV2,TRBJ1-2,few,NA,CASSVIEVQAVYGYTF,TGTGCCAGCAGTGTGATTGAGGTCCAGGCCGTCTATGGCTACACCTTC
TRBV4-2,TRBJ2-3,NA,NA,CASNLVSGGSTDTQYF,TGTGCCAGCAACTTGGTTTCGGGCGGGAGCACAGATACGCAGTATTTT
TRBV5-5,TRBJ2-3,few,NA,CASSFRLTPSTDTQYF,TGTGCCAGCAGCTTTCGACTCACTCCTAGCACAGATACGCAGTATTTT
TRBV19,TRBJ2-5,NA,NA,CASSIRLVGFQETQYF,TGTGCCAGTAGTATTCGGCTAGTCGGCTTCCAAGAGACCCAGTACTTC
TRBV7-6,TRBJ2-5,NA,NA,CASSLRGVVLETQYF,TGTGCCAGCAGCTTAAGGGGGGTAGTTCTGGAGACCCAGTACTTC
TRBV13,TRBJ1-2,NA,TRBD1,CASSLRRTGGYGYTF,TGTGCCAGCAGCTTACGAAGGACAGGGGGCTATGGCTACACCTTC
TRBV2,TRBJ2-3,NA,TRBD1,CASSRDRPTDTQYF,TGTGCCAGCAGTCGGGACAGACCCACAGATACGCAGTATTTT
TRBV2,TRBJ1-1,NA,NA,CATSWEMNTEAFF,TGTGCCACGTCGTGGGAGATGAACACTGAAGCTTTCTTT
TRBV9,TRBJ2-7,NA,NA,CASSGRGTGAYEQYF,TGTGCCAGCAGCGGTCGAGGGACTGGGGCCTACGAGCAGTACTTC
TRBV5-5,TRBJ1-4,NA,TRBD1,CASSLSLTGGNEKLFF,TGTGCCAGCAGCTTGAGTCTCACAGGGGGGAATGAAAAACTGTTTTTT
TRBV11-3,TRBJ2-5,few,NA,CASSSPGAERETQYF,TGTGCCAGCAGCTCCCCTGGCGCGGAGAGGGAGACCCAGTACTTC
TRBV5-1,TRBJ1-4,NA,NA,CASSLGGGNEKLFF,TGCGCCAGCAGCTTGGGGGGTGGTAATGAAAAACTGTTTTTT
TRBV5-6,TRBJ1-1,NA,NA,CASSLVANTEAFF,TGTGCCAGCAGCTTGGTTGCGAACACTGAAGCTTTCTTT
TRBV18,TRBJ1-1,once,NA,CASSPTTEVEAFF,TGTGCCAGCTCACCAACGACAGAGGTTGAAGCTTTCTTT
TRBV2,TRBJ1-1,few,TRBD1,CASSYQGALEAFF,TGTGCCAGCAGTTACCAGGGGGCCTTGGAAGCTTTCTTT
TRBV5-1,TRBJ2-4,many,TRBD1,CASSLQGTKNIQYF,TGCGCCAGCAGCTTACAGGGGACCAAAAACATTCAGTACTTC
TRBV9,TRBJ1-2,NA,TRBD1,CASSVGADRVYGYTF,TGTGCCAGCAGCGTAGGGGCCGACAGGGTCTATGGCTACACCTTC
TRBV11-2,TRBJ2-7,medium-sized,NA,CASSLAAVYYEQYF,TGTGCCAGCAGCTTAGCGGCAGTGTACTACGAGCAGTACTTC
TRBV3-1/TRBV3-2,TRBJ2-7,NA,NA,CASSQQGGAGEQYF,TGTGCCAGCAGCCAACAGGGTGGGGCTGGCGAGCAGTACTTC
TRBV10-1,TRBJ2-1,NA,TRBD2,CASSTSGLPVYNEQFF,TGCGCCAGCTCCACTAGCGGGTTACCAGTATACAATGAGCAGTTCTTC
TRBV7-2,TRBJ2-7,NA,NA,CASSFLVARSSYEQYF,TGTGCCAGCAGCTTTCTTGTAGCGAGAAGCTCCTACGAGCAGTACTTC
TRBV30,TRBJ1-5,few,NA,CAWSLSLGQPQHF,TGTGCCTGGAGTCTAAGCCTAGGTCAGCCCCAGCATTTT
TRBV12-5,TRBJ2-7,NA,TRBD1,CASGTDRTGNYEQYF,TGTGCTAGTGGAACGGACCGGACAGGGAACTACGAGCAGTACTTC
TRBV12-3/TRBV12-4,TRBJ1-6,NA,NA,CASRIQVNSPLHF,TGTGCCAGCAGAATACAGGTTAATTCACCCCTCCACTTT
TRBV7-8,TRBJ2-7,NA,TRBD2,CASSWNPGLAGEQYF,TGTGCCAGCAGCTGGAACCCGGGACTAGCGGGGGAGCAGTACTTC
TRBV5-1,TRBJ2-2,few,NA,CASSPGGTGELFF,TGCGCCAGCAGCCCGGGTGGGACCGGGGAGCTGTTTTTT
TRBV27,TRBJ1-1,few,NA,CASKLYFNTEAFF,TGTGCCAGCAAACTGTACTTCAACACTGAAGCTTTCTTT
TRBV7-9,TRBJ1-3,few,TRBD1,CASSFSGGYSGNTIYF,TGTGCCAGCAGCTTCTCAGGGGGATACTCTGGAAACACCATATATTTT
TRBV18,TRBJ2-1,NA,TRBD2,CASSPPALAGANEQFF,TGTGCCAGCTCACCACCTGCACTAGCGGGAGCCAATGAGCAGTTCTTC